This section outlines one T cell receptor (beta chain) sequence together with its context. What it recognizes is unknown. This CDR3 comprises 16 residues. CDR1 is MNHEY and CDR2 is SMNVEV in the germline V gene (reference sequence). The V and J ends lost 0 bases and 6 bases, in that order; junction bases with no gene match: 1. Measured with immunoSEQ multiplex PCR; TCRdb has only the in-frame clones, and not every one. Of 25,000 or so clones in the sample, about 82% are singletons; the top ten hold about 6.3%. The data belong to a study of T cells after posttransplantation cyclophosphamide. Study-level results: After PTCy, TRB diversity resembled that of CNI/methotrexate controls. Blood and skin or GI T cell repertoires showed limited TRB overlap.

The V gene is TRBV27, the J gene TRBJ2-1; TRBD2 agrees at 14 bases. The receptor's source is a woman aged 55 to 70 with a blood cancer, CMV-positive, and with a related stem cell donor. Sequencing was performed on PBMCs. In DNA form, the CDR3 reads TGTGCCAGCAGTTTATCGACTAGCGGGAGGGCCAATGAGCAGTTCTTC. It codes for CASSLSTSGRANEQFF.